These 8 T cell receptor beta chains were sequenced from one sample in a study of blood T cell repertoires in COVID-19. TCRdb's table, derived via immunoSEQ multiplex PCR, lists solely in-frame clones and lacks some. Of about 150,000 clones in the sample, 65% to 90% were seen once. The sample taken for sequencing was peripheral blood. The source is a woman between 45 and 60 years old with acute or convalescent COVID-19.

This clone was counted only a few times. The V call is TRBV19, the J call TRBJ2-3; 12 nucleotides match TRBD2. This CDR3 spans 16 amino acids. CDR1 and CDR2 (germline): LNHDA, SQIVND (reference sequence). V gave up 5 bases and J gave up 1 base; unmatched junction bases: 4. CDR3 nucleotides: TGTGCCAGTAGTCCGACTAGCGGGAGAGGCACAGATACGCAGTATTTT. Translated: CASSPTSGRGTDTQYF. Drawing the rest from reference TRBV19 and TRBJ2-3, the complete variable domain is DGGITQSPKYLFRKEGQNVTLSCEQNLNHDAMYWYRQDPGQGLRLIYYSQIVNDFQKGDIAEGYSVSREKKESFPLTVTSAQKNPTAFYLCASSPTSGRGTDTQYFGPGTRLTVL.

The chain joins TRBV25-1 to TRBJ2-2, with D unresolved. This CDR3 spans 14 amino acids. Trimming shortened V by 6 bases and J by 0 bases, and 8 bases separated the two germline ends. The germline gives CDR1 MGHDK, CDR2 SYGVNS. The CDR3 loop reads CASRISANTGELFF. DNA of the CDR3: TGTGCCAGCAGGATCTCAGCGAACACCGGGGAGCTGTTTTTT.

This rearrangement joins TRBV7-2 to TRBJ2-3, with D maybe TRBD2 (6 bases). V lost 6 bases and J 5 bases, leaving 18 bases between the germline ends. The CDR3 is 15 amino acids. The V gene's germline CDR1 is SGHTA and CDR2 FQGNSA. CDR3 residues: CASRDDLSGRDTQYF. DNA for the CDR3: TGTGCCAGCAGGGATGACCTTAGCGGACGAGATACGCAGTATTTT.

The chain carries TRBV4-2 and TRBJ2-3, with TRBD2 matching 7 bases. Germline loops: CDR1 LGHNA, CDR2 YNFKEQ. After removal of 4 bases from V and 2 bases from J, the junction contained 9 bases not matched to a gene. The CDR3 is 16 residues long. The CDR3 protein is CASSLGGLADTDTQYF. The CDR3 nucleotides are TGTGCCAGCAGCCTCGGTGGGCTAGCGGACACAGATACGCAGTATTTT.

The chain couples TRBV6-5 to TRBJ1-5; 10 bases are shared with TRBD1. Germline trimming cut 4 bases from V and 4 bases from J; bases unmatched to any gene: 7. Germline V CDR1 and CDR2: MNHEY, SVGAGI. The length of the CDR3 is 16 residues. For the CDR3, the DNA is TGTGCCAGCAGTTCATCAAGGGGACAGGGGAATCAGCCCCAGCATTTT. Its translation: CASSSSRGQGNQPQHF.

The chain joins TRBV18 to TRBJ2-2; tentative D call: TRBD2 (5 bases). The CDR3 is 17 residues long. CDR1 and CDR2 (germline): KGHSH, LQKENI. Trimming left V 4 bases short and J 4 bases short, with 19 bases between. CDR3 in amino acids: CASSRAAEGRVTGELFF. CDR3 coding DNA: TGTGCCAGCTCACGGGCTGCAGAGGGCCGGGTCACCGGGGAGCTGTTTTTT.

The V gene is TRBV29-1, the J gene TRBJ2-5; 7 nucleotides match TRBD2. This CDR3 is built from 14 residues. From germline, CDR1 is SQVTM and CDR2 ANQGSEA. V lost 6 bases, J lost 1 base, and 8 bases stayed unmatched. The DNA of the CDR3 is TGCAGCGTGAGGGCTAGCGGACTCCAAGAGACCCAGTACTTC. It encodes CSVRASGLQETQYF.

The chain links TRBV7-3 to TRBJ2-2; TRBD2 might be the D (6 bases). Germline lookup yields CDR1 SGHTA and CDR2 FQGTGA. Trimming removed 4 bases from V and 5 bases from J, with 11 bases in between. This CDR3 spans 14 amino acids. The chain's CDR3 is CASSSGGSTGELFF. The DNA for the CDR3 is TGTGCCAGCAGCTCCGGAGGGAGTACCGGGGAGCTGTTTTTT. Full variable domain (rest looked up from reference TRBV7-3 and TRBJ2-2): GAGVSQTPSNKVTEKGKYVELRCDPISGHTALYWYRQSLGQGPEFLIYFQGTGAADDSGLPNDRFFAVRPEGSVSTLKIQRTERGDSAVYLCASSSGGSTGELFFGEGSRLTVL.